This T cell receptor (beta chain) originates from a study of T-cell reconstitution after alpha-beta-depleted transplantation in children. This clonotype was recorded at least ten times. Preparation of the TCRbeta library used unique molecular identifiers. TCRdb itself ran the PCR reads through MiXCR, one entry per CDR3 protein. The table lists some 500,000 distinct CDR3 sequences, approximately 20% of them singletons. V shed 0 bases and J 10 bases; nucleotides not matched to a gene: 11. CDR3 length: 16 amino acids. The germline V gene encodes CDR1 LGHNA and CDR2 YNFKEQ. This chain uses TRBV4-2 with TRBJ2-1, with 8 bases identical to TRBD2. The sequenced sample was PBMCs from the stem cell graft donor, obtained from the stem cell graft. This TCR was sampled from a human donor who donated a stem cell graft to a child with acute lymphoblastic leukemia. The CDR3 region is CASSQDITGTRPEQFF. The CDR3 coding sequence is TGTGCCAGCAGCCAAGATATAACTGGGACTAGACCCGAGCAGTTCTTC.